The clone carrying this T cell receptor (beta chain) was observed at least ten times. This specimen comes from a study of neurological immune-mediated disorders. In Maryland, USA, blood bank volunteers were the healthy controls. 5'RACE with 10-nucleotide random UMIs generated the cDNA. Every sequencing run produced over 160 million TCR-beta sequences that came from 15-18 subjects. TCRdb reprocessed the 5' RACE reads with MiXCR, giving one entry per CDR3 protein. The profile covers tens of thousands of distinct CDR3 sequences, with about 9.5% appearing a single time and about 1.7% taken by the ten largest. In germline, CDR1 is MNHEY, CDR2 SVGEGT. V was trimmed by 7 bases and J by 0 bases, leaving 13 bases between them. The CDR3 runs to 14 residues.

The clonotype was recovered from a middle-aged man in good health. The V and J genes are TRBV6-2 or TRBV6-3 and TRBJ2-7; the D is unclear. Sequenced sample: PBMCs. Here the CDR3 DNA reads TGTGCCAGCACCTACGGACCTTTCTCCTACGAGCAGTACTTC. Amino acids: CASTYGPFSYEQYF.